Listed here are 8 T cell receptor beta chains from one sample, sequenced in a study of CD8+CD57+ T cells in acquired aplastic anemia. Genomic DNA served as template for TCR beta VDJ and CDR3 profiling. MiXCR, run by TCRdb on the reads, gives a single entry per CDR3 protein. Among roughly 150,000 distinct CDR3 sequences listed, about 45% were seen once. Patients chosen for sequencing had CD8+CD57+ cells that had expanded, as shown by flow cytometry. Sequencing was done on a sample of sorted CD4+, CD8+, or CD8+CD57+ T cells (not recorded which) from PBMCs. These receptors were taken from a human donor with aplastic anemia.

The V call is TRBV2, the J call TRBJ2-7, with D maybe TRBD1 (5 bases). This CDR3 is built from 13 residues. Germline V lookup: CDR1 SNHLY, CDR2 FYNNEI. Trimming pared 2 bases from V and 3 bases from J, leaving 8 bases between. CDR3 nucleotide sequence: TGTGCCAGCAGTGAACGACAGCTCTACGAGCAGTACTTC. Translating it yields CASSERQLYEQYF.

V gene TRBV12-3 or TRBV12-4 combines with J gene TRBJ1-2, with TRBD1 identical over 9 bases. V shed 5 bases, J shed 6 bases, and the junction held 4 bases outside the gene matches. This CDR3 is 13 amino acids long. For the CDR3, the DNA is TGTGCCAGCAGTCTACAGGGGGCAAATGGCTACACCTTC. Translation gives CASSLQGANGYTF.

The J gene is TRBJ2-1, the V gene TRBV6-4; perhaps D is TRBD1 or TRBD2 (5 bases each). V was cut by 7 bases and J by 11 bases, with 12 bases left in between. The V gene's germline CDR1 is MRHNA and CDR2 SNTAGT. The CDR3 spans 11 residues. CDR3: CASNSPGQQFF. The CDR3 DNA sequence: TGTGCCAGCAACAGTCCGGGGCAGCAGTTCTTC.

Regarding this clonotype: In this CDR3 the conserved last residue, phenylalanine or tryptophan, is missing, so a read error is likely. The J gene is TRBJ1-1, the V gene TRBV7-9; D possibly corresponds to TRBD1 (5 bases). This CDR3 is 15 amino acids long. V lost 5 bases, J lost 0 bases, and 13 bases lay in between. Germline V gene lookup returns CDR1 SEHNR and CDR2 FQNEAQ (reference sequence). CDR3 in DNA: TGTGCCAGCAGCCCCCAGACAGCCTTGAACACTGAAGCTTTCTCT. Protein sequence: CASSPQTALNTEAFS.

J is TRBJ1-6 and V is TRBV2; tentatively, D is TRBD1 (6 bases). The CDR3 is 15 residues long. Per germline, CDR1 SNHLY and CDR2 FYNNEI. Between the trimmed V and J ends, which lost 6 bases and 6 bases, there was a span of 15 bases. CDR3 loop: CASRPEGVGNSPLHF. The CDR3 nucleotides read TGTGCCAGCAGGCCGGAGGGGGTCGGTAATTCACCCCTCCACTTT.

The chain carries TRBV10-3 and TRBJ1-4; 9 nucleotides line up with TRBD1. V lost 11 bases, J lost 1 base, and 11 bases stayed unmatched. This CDR3 spans 16 amino acids. Germline CDR1 is ENHRY and CDR2 is SYGVKD. The CDR3 DNA sequence: TGTGCCTCACGGGACAGGGCCACGGTAACTAATGAAAAACTGTTTTTT. It specifies CASRDRATVTNEKLFF.

This clonotype was picked up one time. The rearrangement uses TRBV9 and TRBJ1-6; 8 nucleotides agree with TRBD1. J lost 6 bases, V lost 3 bases, and 5 bases had no gene match. Germline lookup yields CDR1 SGDLS and CDR2 YYNGEE. This CDR3 spans 15 amino acids. CDR3 DNA sequence: TGTGCCAGCAGCGCAGGACAGGGAGGTAATTCACCCCTCCACTTT. Its translation: CASSAGQGGNSPLHF.

This clonotype has just one count. The rearrangement joins TRBV15 to TRBJ1-1; D uncertain. The germline V and J ends were trimmed by 2 bases and 4 bases, with 11 bases remaining between them. Germline CDR1 LNHNV, CDR2 YYDKDF (reference sequence). The CDR3 has 14 amino acids. The DNA for the CDR3 is TGTGCCACCAGCAGATCGGGAGGATTCACTGAAGCTTTCTTT. Protein product: CATSRSGGFTEAFF.